This T cell receptor beta chain stems from a study of blood T cell repertoires in COVID-19. Libraries were prepared by immunoSEQ multiplex PCR; TCRdb keeps only in-frame clonotypes and omits some of them. The data hold about 280,000 clones, with around 88% observed a single time. Unmatched junction bases numbered 1, after V lost 0 bases and J lost 5 bases. Germline values: CDR1 SGHNT, CDR2 YYREEE (reference sequence). The CDR3 runs to 15 residues. The V call is TRBV5-4, the J call TRBJ2-1, with TRBD2 matching over 11 bases. The sequenced sample was PBMCs or T cells enriched from blood (not recorded which). This clonotype was sampled from a middle-aged woman who had recovered from COVID-19. DNA for the CDR3: TGTGCCAGCAGCTTGGGGGGACTAGCGGACAATGAGCAGTTCTTC. Translation gives CASSLGGLADNEQFF.